Below are 23 T cell receptor beta chains sequenced from a single sample in a study of T cell responses to AZD1222 COVID-19 vaccine. Repertoires were generated with immunoSEQ multiplex PCR, while TCRdb's copy carries only in-frame clones and drops some. The profile shows about 92,000 clones, roughly 90% of them singletons. This specimen consisted of peripheral blood, obtained on day 0 of AZD1222 vaccination. All receptors derive from an adult in good health.

The chain recombines TRBV24-1 with TRBJ2-1; 12 nucleotides agree with TRBD2. The trim removed 5 bases at V and 3 bases at J, leaving 7 bases unmatched. Germline loops: CDR1 KGHDR, CDR2 SFDVKD. The CDR3 sequence is 17 residues long. The CDR3 bases are TGTGCCACCAGTGGGGCCTTGACTAGCGGGAGCTACAATGAGCAGTTCTTC. Protein sequence: CATSGALTSGSYNEQFF.

This clone occurred once. The rearrangement joins TRBV28 to TRBJ2-2, with 8 nucleotides matching TRBD1. This CDR3 comprises 15 residues. CDR1 and CDR2 (germline): MDHEN, SYDVKM. V shed 4 bases, J shed 3 bases, and the junction held 4 bases outside the gene matches. CDR3 DNA: TGTGCCAGCAGTTACCAGGACAGGGACACCGGGGAGCTGTTTTTT. As protein: CASSYQDRDTGELFF.

The chain couples TRBV19 to TRBJ2-3; 9 positions agree with TRBD2. The CDR3 sequence is 16 residues long. The germline V gene encodes CDR1 LNHDA and CDR2 SQIVND (reference sequence). The J segment lost 2 bases and the V segment lost 8 bases, leaving 11 bases of the junction unmatched. The CDR3 nucleotides read TGTGCCAGTGCCAGCCCAGCGGGGGGAGACACAGATACGCAGTATTTT. It yields the protein CASASPAGGDTDTQYF.

J is TRBJ2-1 and V is TRBV3-1 (or the pseudogene TRBV3-2); D remains ambiguous. CDR1 and CDR2 (germline): LGHDT, YNNKEL (reference sequence). V was clipped by 1 base and J by 8 bases, with 12 bases between them. This CDR3 has 14 residues. The chain's CDR3 is CASSQVASKDEQFF. CDR3 nucleotide sequence: TGTGCCAGCAGCCAAGTCGCTAGTAAGGATGAGCAGTTCTTC.

The CDR3 loop is CASSQAGLVGNTIYF. For the CDR3, the DNA is TGTGCCAGCAGCCAAGCAGGGCTGGTTGGAAACACCATATATTTT. The V gene is TRBV3-1 (or the pseudogene TRBV3-2), the J gene TRBJ1-3; a possible D gene is TRBD1 (5 bases). This CDR3 has 15 residues. The germline V gene encodes CDR1 LGHDT and CDR2 YNNKEL (reference sequence). V shed 1 base and J shed 3 bases, with 10 bases lying between them.

The rearrangement joins TRBV7-9 to TRBJ1-1; possibly TRBD1 for D (5 bases). Trimming took 0 bases from V and 1 from J, leaving 12 bases between them. CDR1 SEHNR and CDR2 FQNEAQ come from the germline V gene (reference sequence). The CDR3 is 16 amino acids. In nucleotides, the CDR3 is TGTGCCAGCAGCTTAGCTGGGCGCGGGGGGAACACTGAAGCTTTCTTT. Protein sequence: CASSLAGRGGNTEAFF. Supplemented by reference TRBV7-9 and TRBJ1-1, the full variable domain reads DTGVSQNPRHKITKRGQNVTFRCDPISEHNRLYWYRQTLGQGPEFLTYFQNEAQLEKSRLLSDRFSAERPKGSFSTLEIQRTEQGDSAMYLCASSLAGRGGNTEAFFGQGTRLTVV.

The chain is built from TRBV21-1 and TRBJ1-2; the D call in the table, TRBD1, was not verified against the DNA. TRBV21-1 is shown as a pseudogene. This CDR3 is built from 18 residues. CDR3 region: CASSTGASENLSLCGYTF. The CDR3 coding sequence is TGTGCCAGCAGCACAGGGGCCTCGGAAAACCTTTCCCTTTGTGGCTACACCTTC.

J is TRBJ1-1 and V is TRBV30, with D possibly being TRBD1 (5 bases). CDR1 GTSNPN and CDR2 SVGIG come from the germline V gene (reference sequence). Trimming left V 3 bases short and J 0 bases short, with 14 bases between. This CDR3 has 15 residues. CDR3 protein: CAWSRDRAMNTEAFF. In DNA, the CDR3 is TGTGCCTGGAGCCGGGACCGGGCAATGAACACTGAAGCTTTCTTT. Based on the CDR3 plus reference TRBV30 and TRBJ1-1, the full variable domain is SQTIHQWPATLVQPVGSPLSLECTVEGTSNPNLYWYRQAAGRGLQLLFYSVGIGQISSEVPQNLSASRPQDRQFILSSKKLLLSDSGFYLCAWSRDRAMNTEAFFGQGTRLTVV.

To note about this clone: One base away lies a much larger clone, so this may be a sequencing read error. The same CDR3 arises from other DNA sequences in this sample as well. The V gene is TRBV7-2, the J gene TRBJ2-1; D is uncertain. The CDR3 is 11 residues long. The germline CDR1 and CDR2 sequences are SGHTA and FQGNSA. V was trimmed by 1 base and J by 6 bases, leaving 1 base between them. Here the CDR3 reads CASSLGNEQFF. The CDR3 region has the DNA TGTGCCAGCAGCTTAGGCAATGAGCAGTTCTTC.

This clone was recorded only once. J is TRBJ2-6 and V is TRBV2, with D hard to call. The CDR3 is made up of 15 amino acids. The V end was cut by 3 bases, the J end by 2 bases, with 8 bases between. CDR1 and CDR2 (germline): SNHLY, FYNNEI. The CDR3 DNA reads as TGTGCCAGCAGTGAGTATGAAACTGGGGCCAACGTCCTGACTTTC. Amino acids: CASSEYETGANVLTF.

The chain employs TRBV11-2 and TRBJ1-5, with a possible D match to TRBD1 (5 bases). Trimming took 1 base from V and 0 from J, leaving 10 bases between them. CDR3 size: 16 residues. Germline values: CDR1 SGHAT, CDR2 FQNNGV. CDR3 amino acids: CASSLGRAYSNQPQHF. For the CDR3, the DNA is TGTGCCAGCAGCTTAGGCAGGGCCTATAGCAATCAGCCCCAGCATTTT.

V is TRBV19 and J is TRBJ2-3, with TRBD2 matching over 16 bases. The ends lost 5 bases at V and 2 bases at J; junction bases unmatched: 10. From germline, CDR1 is LNHDA and CDR2 SQIVND (reference sequence). CDR3 length equals 19 residues. In DNA, the CDR3 is TGTGCCAGTAGTGGGGGACTAGCGGGAGGGCCCCCACACACAGATACGCAGTATTTT. This sequence encodes CASSGGLAGGPPHTDTQYF.

The chain employs TRBV9 and TRBJ2-1, with D possibly TRBD2 on 6 matching bases. Looked up from germline, CDR1 is SGDLS and CDR2 is YYNGEE. There are 14 residues in the CDR3. The V end lost 2 bases, the J end lost 0 bases, and 6 bases lay between the germline ends. The CDR3 DNA follows: TGTGCCAGCAGCGTGACTAGCTCCTACAATGAGCAGTTCTTC. This encodes CASSVTSSYNEQFF.

In this sample, this clone turned up a few times. The rearrangement joins TRBV2 to TRBJ2-2; 11 bases fit TRBD2. This CDR3 spans 16 amino acids. Germline lookup yields CDR1 SNHLY and CDR2 FYNNEI. V gave up 6 bases and J gave up 7 bases; unmatched junction bases: 10. The DNA for the CDR3 is TGTGCCAGCAGCCCAACTAGCGGGAGTTTCCACGGGGAGCTGTTTTTT. This translates into CASSPTSGSFHGELFF.

The genes are TRBV30 and TRBJ1-1; TRBD1 matches at 10 bases. The trim removed 4 bases at V and 12 bases at J, leaving 14 bases unmatched. Germline CDR1 GTSNPN, CDR2 SVGIG (reference sequence). This CDR3 is 14 amino acids long. CDR3 nucleotides: TGTGCCTGGACCGACCCGGGACAGGGGAGGTCTTCTTTCTTT. Amino acid sequence: CAWTDPGQGRSSFF.

The chain has TRBV5-8 and TRBJ1-6, with D perhaps TRBD1 (6 bases). CDR3 length equals 13 residues. CDR1 is SGHTS and CDR2 is YDEGEE in the germline V gene. Between the trimmed V and J ends, which lost 7 bases and 4 bases, there was a span of 9 bases. The CDR3: CASAGTYNSPLHF. CDR3 DNA: TGTGCCAGCGCCGGGACATATAATTCACCCCTCCACTTT.

J is TRBJ1-2 and V is TRBV29-1; TRBD1 might be the D (5 bases). Germline CDR1 and CDR2: SQVTM and ANQGSEA. Trimming stripped 4 bases from V and 6 bases from J, with 12 bases between. This CDR3 is 12 amino acids long. Here the CDR3 reads CSVGRGTDGYTF. CDR3 nucleotide sequence: TGCAGCGTTGGACGGGGGACGGATGGCTACACCTTC.

The chain couples TRBV5-1 to TRBJ2-7; 7 nucleotides line up with TRBD1. The V gene's germline CDR1 is SGHRS and CDR2 YFSETQ. Losses at the gene ends were 5 bases for V and 0 bases for J; bases not matched to a gene: 8. CDR3 length equals 15 residues. DNA of the CDR3: TGCGCCAGCAGGTCACAGGGGTCCAGCTCCTACGAGCAGTACTTC. It encodes CASRSQGSSSYEQYF.

The chain employs TRBV27 and TRBJ2-2, with TRBD2 matching over 9 bases. CDR3 length: 17 residues. Trimming took 3 bases from V and 3 from J; bases not matched to a gene: 8. Looked up from germline, CDR1 is MNHEY and CDR2 is SMNVEV (reference sequence). CDR3 coding DNA: TGTGCCAGCAGTTTTCTAGGACTAGCGATAGACACCGGGGAGCTGTTTTTT. Translation: CASSFLGLAIDTGELFF.

This clone occurred a few times. The J gene is TRBJ2-2, the V gene TRBV9, with D maybe TRBD2 (6 bases). V was cut by 1 base and J by 2 bases, with 9 bases left in between. The CDR3 contains 15 residues. Germline loops: CDR1 SGDLS, CDR2 YYNGEE. Here the CDR3 reads CASSVFGSNTGELFF. In DNA, the CDR3 is TGTGCCAGCAGCGTATTCGGGAGTAACACCGGGGAGCTGTTTTTT.

The genes are TRBV5-6 and TRBJ1-2, with D perhaps matching TRBD1 (6 bases). From germline, CDR1 is SGHDT and CDR2 YYEEEE. The CDR3 is made up of 16 amino acids. Trimming took off 5 bases at V and 4 bases at J, with 21 bases between the two ends. The CDR3 loop reads CASRKQGAWASYGYTF. CDR3 coding DNA: TGTGCCAGCAGAAAACAGGGCGCCTGGGCCTCCTATGGCTACACCTTC.

The chain carries TRBV14 and TRBJ1-1; the D gene is possibly TRBD1 (5 bases). Germline values: CDR1 SGHDN, CDR2 FVKESK. The CDR3 runs 13 residues. The V and J ends lost 6 bases and 0 bases respectively, with 8 bases between them. The CDR3 sequence is CASSQQVNTEAFF. The CDR3, as DNA: TGTGCCAGCAGTCAACAGGTGAACACTGAAGCTTTCTTT.

The genes are TRBV7-3 and TRBJ2-7, with 13 positions matching TRBD2. Trimming at V came to 3 bases and at J to 2 bases, leaving 4 bases not matched to a gene. The CDR3 consists of 16 residues. Looked up from germline, CDR1 is SGHTA and CDR2 is FQGTGA. CDR3 sequence (DNA): TGTGCCAGCAGCTTCTCTGGACTAGCGGGAGCCTACGAGCAGTACTTC. Its translation: CASSFSGLAGAYEQYF.